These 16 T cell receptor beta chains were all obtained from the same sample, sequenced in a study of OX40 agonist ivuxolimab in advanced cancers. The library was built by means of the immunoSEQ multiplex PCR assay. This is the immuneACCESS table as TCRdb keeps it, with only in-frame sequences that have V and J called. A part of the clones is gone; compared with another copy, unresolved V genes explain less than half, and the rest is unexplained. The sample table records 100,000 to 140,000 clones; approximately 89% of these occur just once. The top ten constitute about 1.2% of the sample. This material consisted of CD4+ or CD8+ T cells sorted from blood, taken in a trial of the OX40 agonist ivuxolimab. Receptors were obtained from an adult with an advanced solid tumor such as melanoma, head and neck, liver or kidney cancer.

CDR3 loop: CASSSPRGVEGLRANEQFF. The CDR3 bases are TGTGCCAGCAGTTCACCCCGGGGGGTGGAGGGCCTTCGTGCCAATGAGCAGTTCTTC. The rearrangement uses TRBV28 and TRBJ2-1; 7 nucleotides agree with TRBD2. CDR3 length: 19 amino acids. V lost 4 bases to trimming and J lost 6 bases; unmatched junction nucleotides: 21. Per the germline V gene, CDR1 is MDHEN and CDR2 is SYDVKM.

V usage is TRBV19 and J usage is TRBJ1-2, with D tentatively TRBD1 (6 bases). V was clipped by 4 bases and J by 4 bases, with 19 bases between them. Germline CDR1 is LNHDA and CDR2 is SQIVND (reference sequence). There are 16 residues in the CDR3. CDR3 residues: CASSKLHTQGPYGYTF. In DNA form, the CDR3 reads TGTGCCAGTAGTAAATTACATACGCAGGGGCCCTATGGCTACACCTTC.

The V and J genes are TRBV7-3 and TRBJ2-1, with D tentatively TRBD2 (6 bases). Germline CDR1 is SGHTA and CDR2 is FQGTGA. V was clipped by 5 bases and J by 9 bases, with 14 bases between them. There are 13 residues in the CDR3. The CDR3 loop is CASSQPGEREQFF. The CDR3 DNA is TGTGCCAGCAGCCAACCGGGGGAGCGTGAGCAGTTCTTC.

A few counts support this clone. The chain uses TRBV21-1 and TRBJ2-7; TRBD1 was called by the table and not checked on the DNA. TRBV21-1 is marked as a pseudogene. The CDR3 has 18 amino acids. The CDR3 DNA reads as TGTGCCAGCAGCAAGACTATAAGGCCGGGACAGGGAGCGTACGAGCAGTACTTC. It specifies CASSKTIRPGQGAYEQYF.

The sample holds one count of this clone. CDR3 residues: CASSQDRSSGYEQYF. CDR3 sequence (DNA): TGCGCCAGCAGCCAAGATCGAAGTAGCGGGTACGAGCAGTACTTC. This sequence joins TRBV4-3 and TRBJ2-7; 7 bases fit TRBD2. The germline V gene has CDR1 LGHNA and CDR2 YSLEER. Unmatched junction bases numbered 6, after V lost 0 bases and J lost 4 bases. The length of the CDR3 is 15 residues.

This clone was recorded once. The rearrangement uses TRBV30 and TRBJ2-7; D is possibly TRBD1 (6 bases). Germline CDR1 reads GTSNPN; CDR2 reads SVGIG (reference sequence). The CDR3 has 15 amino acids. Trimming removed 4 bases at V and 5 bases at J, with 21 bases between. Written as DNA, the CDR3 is TGTGCCTGGACTTCGACAGGACTGAAGGGTGACGAGCAGTACTTC. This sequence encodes CAWTSTGLKGDEQYF.

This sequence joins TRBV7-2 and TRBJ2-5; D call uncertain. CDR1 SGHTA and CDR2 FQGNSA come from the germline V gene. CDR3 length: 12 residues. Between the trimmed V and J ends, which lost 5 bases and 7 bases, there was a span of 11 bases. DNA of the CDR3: TGTGCCAGCAGCGCCCCGTTGGGGACCCAGTACTTC. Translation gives CASSAPLGTQYF.

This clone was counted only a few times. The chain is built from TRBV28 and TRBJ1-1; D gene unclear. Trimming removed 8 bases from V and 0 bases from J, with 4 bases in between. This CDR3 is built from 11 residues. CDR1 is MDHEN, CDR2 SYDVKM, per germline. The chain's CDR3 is CASLLNTEAFF. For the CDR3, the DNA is TGTGCCAGCCTATTGAACACTGAAGCTTTCTTT.

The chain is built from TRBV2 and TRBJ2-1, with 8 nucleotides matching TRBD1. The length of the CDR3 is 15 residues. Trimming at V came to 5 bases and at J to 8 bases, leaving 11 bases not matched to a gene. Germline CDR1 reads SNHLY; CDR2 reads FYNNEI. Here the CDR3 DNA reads TGTGCCAGCAGTCCAGGACAGGGTGTTGGCGATGAGCAGTTCTTC. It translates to CASSPGQGVGDEQFF.

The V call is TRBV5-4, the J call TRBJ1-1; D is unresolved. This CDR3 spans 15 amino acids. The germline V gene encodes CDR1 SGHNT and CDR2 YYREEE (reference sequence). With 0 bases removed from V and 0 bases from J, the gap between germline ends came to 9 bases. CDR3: CASSLERAVNTEAFF. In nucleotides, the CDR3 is TGTGCCAGCAGCTTGGAGAGGGCTGTGAACACTGAAGCTTTCTTT.

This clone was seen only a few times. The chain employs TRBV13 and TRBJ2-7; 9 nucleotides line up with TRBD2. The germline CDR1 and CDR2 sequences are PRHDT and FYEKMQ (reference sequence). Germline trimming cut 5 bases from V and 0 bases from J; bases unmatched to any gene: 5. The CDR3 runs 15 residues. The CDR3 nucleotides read TGTGCCAGCAGCCGCAGCGGGAGGATCTCCTACGAGCAGTACTTC. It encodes CASSRSGRISYEQYF.

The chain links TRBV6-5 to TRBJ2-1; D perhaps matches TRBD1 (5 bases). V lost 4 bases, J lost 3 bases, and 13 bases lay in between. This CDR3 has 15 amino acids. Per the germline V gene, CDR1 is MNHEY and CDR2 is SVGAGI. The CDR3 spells CASSSRAPIYNEQFF. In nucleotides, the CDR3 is TGTGCCAGCAGTTCCAGGGCCCCGATCTACAATGAGCAGTTCTTC.

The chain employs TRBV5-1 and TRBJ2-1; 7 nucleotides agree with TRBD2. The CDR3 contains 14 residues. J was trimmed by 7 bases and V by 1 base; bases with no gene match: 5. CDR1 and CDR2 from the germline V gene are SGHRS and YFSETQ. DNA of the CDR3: TGCGCCAGCAGCTTGAACCTAGCGGTTAATGAGCAGTTCTTC. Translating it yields CASSLNLAVNEQFF.

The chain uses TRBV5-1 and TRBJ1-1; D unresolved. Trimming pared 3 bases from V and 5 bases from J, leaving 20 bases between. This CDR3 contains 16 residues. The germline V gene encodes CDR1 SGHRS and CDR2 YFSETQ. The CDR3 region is CASSSMNGYLGTEAFF. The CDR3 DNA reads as TGCGCCAGCAGCTCAATGAATGGCTATTTGGGGACTGAAGCTTTCTTT.

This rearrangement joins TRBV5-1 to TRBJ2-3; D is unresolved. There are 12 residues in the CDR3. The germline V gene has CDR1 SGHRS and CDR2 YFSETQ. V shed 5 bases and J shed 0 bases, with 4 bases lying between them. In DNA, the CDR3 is TGCGCCAGCAGGTTTAGCACAGATACGCAGTATTTT. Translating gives CASRFSTDTQYF.

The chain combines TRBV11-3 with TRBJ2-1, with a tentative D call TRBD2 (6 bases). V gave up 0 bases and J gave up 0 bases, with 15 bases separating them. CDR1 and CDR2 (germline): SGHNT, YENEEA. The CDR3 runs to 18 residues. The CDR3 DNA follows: TGTGCCAGCAGCTTAGAGCACGGAGGGTCGAGCTCCTACAATGAGCAGTTCTTC. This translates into CASSLEHGGSSSYNEQFF.